The 8 T cell receptor beta chains listed next were all sequenced from one sample in a study of high-grade serous ovarian cancer treatment subgroups (dated by TCRdb to the early 2020s). To prepare the library, the immunoSEQ multiplex PCR assay was applied. Entries here come from immuneACCESS through TCRdb and include only in-frame sequences with V and J called. Some clones fail to appear in such tables; in the studies checked, an unresolved V gene covers under half of the shortfall, and the cause of the remainder is unknown. The sample profile shows about 39,000 clones; roughly three quarters of them were found once. The top ten hold about 3% of the sample. Collection of tumor samples took place before definitive surgery or chemotherapy. The material sequenced was tumor tissue. The receptors derive from a human donor with high-grade serous ovarian cancer.

The CDR3 sequence is CASSPGGSSTEQYF. The CDR3 coding sequence is TGCGCCAGCAGCCCTGGCGGGAGTAGTACCGAGCAGTACTTC. V usage is TRBV4-3 and J usage is TRBJ2-7; 7 bases map to TRBD2. The V gene's germline CDR1 is LGHNA and CDR2 YSLEER. The CDR3 totals 14 residues. V lost 4 bases to trimming and J lost 6 bases; unmatched junction nucleotides: 9.

This chain connects TRBV6-1 to TRBJ2-2; D is ambiguous. V was clipped by 11 bases and J by 6 bases, with 13 bases between them. The CDR3 contains 12 residues. Per the germline V gene, CDR1 is MNHNS and CDR2 is SASEGT. The CDR3 loop reads CAAHVHAGELFF. In DNA form, the CDR3 reads TGTGCCGCCCATGTACACGCCGGGGAGCTGTTTTTT.

The chain has TRBV28 and TRBJ1-5; D gene uncertain. V dropped 2 bases and J dropped 0 bases, with 5 bases sitting between them. The CDR3 runs 14 residues. Germline V gene lookup returns CDR1 MDHEN and CDR2 SYDVKM. DNA for the CDR3: TGTGCCAGCAGTTTACAGTATAGCAATCAGCCCCAGCATTTT. Translation: CASSLQYSNQPQHF. Filled out from reference TRBV28 and TRBJ1-5, the complete variable domain reads DVKVTQSSRYLVKRTGEKVFLECVQDMDHENMFWYRQDPGLGLRLIYFSYDVKMKEKGDIPEGYSVSREKKERFSLILESASTNQTSMYLCASSLQYSNQPQHFGDGTRLSIL.

Note on this clone: At one end the junction does not follow the germline gene, possibly because of a read error. The chain's CDR3 is CASSGQGSGDTIYF. The CDR3 coding sequence is TGTGCCAGCAGTGGACAGGGTAGTGGAGACACCATATATTTT. The chain employs TRBV28 and TRBJ1-3; 8 nucleotides match TRBD1. The CDR3 length is 14 residues. CDR1 is MDHEN, CDR2 SYDVKM, per germline. Complete variable domain (other parts from reference TRBV28 and TRBJ1-3): DVKVTQSSRYLVKRTGEKVFLECVQDMDHENMFWYRQDPGLGLRLIYFSYDVKMKEKGDIPEGYSVSREKKERFSLILESASTNQTSMYLCASSGQGSGDTIYFGEGSWLTVV.

This clone has a single count. This chain joins TRBV28 and TRBJ2-1, with TRBD1 identical over 9 bases. Losses at the gene ends were 6 bases for V and 9 bases for J; bases not matched to a gene: 12. The CDR3 extends over 15 amino acids. In germline, CDR1 is MDHEN, CDR2 SYDVKM. The chain's CDR3 is CASRGSGQGTPEQFF. The CDR3 DNA reads as TGTGCCAGCAGGGGATCGGGACAGGGTACCCCTGAGCAGTTCTTC.

In its sample, this clone was seen once. The rearrangement links TRBV7-9 to TRBJ1-1; 8 bases are a match to TRBD1. V dropped 5 bases and J dropped 5; count of bases not matched to a gene: 4. CDR1 is SEHNR, CDR2 FQNEAQ, per germline (reference sequence). CDR3 length: 13 amino acids. CDR3 sequence reads: CASSPGQGTEAFF. For the CDR3, the DNA is TGTGCCAGCAGCCCAGGACAGGGTACTGAAGCTTTCTTT.

The V call is TRBV12-5, the J call TRBJ1-1; unclear D gene. V lost 3 bases and J lost 5, with 10 bases in between. Germline loops: CDR1 LGHNT, CDR2 FRNRAP. The CDR3 consists of 13 residues. The CDR3 region is CASGFSLGTEAFF. CDR3 DNA sequence: TGTGCTAGTGGTTTTTCCCTGGGGACTGAAGCTTTCTTT.

The chain carries TRBV7-2 and TRBJ2-7; D not resolved. V was pared by 5 bases and J by 6 bases, with 11 bases between. This CDR3 has 12 residues. Per germline, CDR1 SGHTA and CDR2 FQGNSA. DNA of the CDR3: TGTGCCAGCAGCCCCCTTGGATTCGAGCAGTACTTC. Translating it yields CASSPLGFEQYF. Variable domain in full (rest from reference TRBV7-2 and TRBJ2-7): GAGVSQSPSNKVTEKGKDVELRCDPISGHTALYWYRQSLGQGLEFLIYFQGNSAPDKSGLPSDRFSAERTGGSVSTLTIQRTQQEDSAVYLCASSPLGFEQYFGPGTRLTVT.